The source of this T cell receptor beta chain is a study of human thymus T cells. Study observations and caveats: What appeared biased in thymic and blood repertoires was the usage of V and J genes.

Resections from corrective heart surgery provided thymus tissue. The length of the CDR3 is 15 residues. Germline values: CDR1 SGHNT, CDR2 YYREEE (reference sequence). V shed 2 bases and J shed 3 bases, with 15 bases lying between them. With regard to this clone: Antigen unknown.

Produced via immunoSEQ multiplex PCR; TCRdb's table is partial and in-frame only. The sample holds 78,000 or so clones, approximately 97% seen once. This chain links TRBV5-4 with TRBJ2-7; TRBD1 might be the D (5 bases). The sequence was obtained from a boy in the first two years of life with a congenital heart defect but otherwise immunologically healthy. Material: thymus tissue. CDR3 nucleotide sequence: TGTGCCAGCAGCTTTTGGAAAGGGGCCAGCTACGAGCAGTACTTC. It yields the protein CASSFWKGASYEQYF.